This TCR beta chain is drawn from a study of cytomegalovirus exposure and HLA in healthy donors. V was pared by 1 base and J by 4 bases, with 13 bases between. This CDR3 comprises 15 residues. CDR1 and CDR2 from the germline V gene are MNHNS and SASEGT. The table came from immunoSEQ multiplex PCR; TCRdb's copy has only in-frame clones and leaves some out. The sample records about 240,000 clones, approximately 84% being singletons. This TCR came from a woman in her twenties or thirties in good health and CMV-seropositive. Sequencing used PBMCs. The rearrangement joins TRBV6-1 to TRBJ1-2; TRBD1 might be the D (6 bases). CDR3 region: CASSEVDSPGYGYTF. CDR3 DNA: TGTGCCAGCAGTGAAGTGGACAGTCCTGGCTATGGCTACACCTTC.